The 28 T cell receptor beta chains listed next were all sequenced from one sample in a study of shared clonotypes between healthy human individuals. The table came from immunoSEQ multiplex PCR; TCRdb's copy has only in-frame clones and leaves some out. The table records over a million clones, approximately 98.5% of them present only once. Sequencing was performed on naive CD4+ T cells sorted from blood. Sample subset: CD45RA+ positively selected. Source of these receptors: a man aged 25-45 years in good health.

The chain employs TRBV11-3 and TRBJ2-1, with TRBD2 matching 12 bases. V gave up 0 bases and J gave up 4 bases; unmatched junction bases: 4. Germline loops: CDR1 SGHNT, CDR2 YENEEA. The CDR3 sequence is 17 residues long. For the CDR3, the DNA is TGTGCCAGCAGCTTAGAACGGACTAGCGGGGTGTACAATGAGCAGTTCTTC. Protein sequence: CASSLERTSGVYNEQFF. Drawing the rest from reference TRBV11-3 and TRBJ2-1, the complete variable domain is EAGVVQSPRYKIIEKKQPVAFWCNPISGHNTLYWYLQNLGQGPELLIRYENEEAVDDSQLPKDRFSAERLKGVDSTLKIQPAELGDSAVYLCASSLERTSGVYNEQFFGPGTRLTVL.

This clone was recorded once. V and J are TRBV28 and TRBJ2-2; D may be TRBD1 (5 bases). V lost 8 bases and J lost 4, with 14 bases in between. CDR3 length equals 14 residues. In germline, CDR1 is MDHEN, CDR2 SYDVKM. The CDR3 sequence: CASVPGWGTGELFF. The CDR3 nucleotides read TGTGCCAGCGTACCAGGGTGGGGCACCGGGGAGCTGTTTTTT.

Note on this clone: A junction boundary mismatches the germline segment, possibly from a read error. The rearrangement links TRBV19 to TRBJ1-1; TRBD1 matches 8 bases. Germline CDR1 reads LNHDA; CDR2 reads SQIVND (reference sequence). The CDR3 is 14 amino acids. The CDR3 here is CASSIRGLNAEAFF. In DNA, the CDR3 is TGTGCCAGTAGTATCAGGGGGCTGAACGCTGAAGCTTTCTTT. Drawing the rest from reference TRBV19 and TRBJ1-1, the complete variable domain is DGGITQSPKYLFRKEGQNVTLSCEQNLNHDAMYWYRQDPGQGLRLIYYSQIVNDFQKGDIAEGYSVSREKKESFPLTVTSAQKNPTAFYLCASSIRGLNAEAFFGQGTRLTVV.

CDR3 coding DNA: TGTGCCAGCAGTGATGATCAGGGGAGGCAGCCCCAGCATTTT. Translation gives CASSDDQGRQPQHF. The chain links TRBV2 to TRBJ1-5; a weak D match, TRBD1 (6 bases). V lost 3 bases and J 7 bases, leaving 13 bases between the germline ends. From germline, CDR1 is SNHLY and CDR2 FYNNEI. This CDR3 is 14 amino acids long.

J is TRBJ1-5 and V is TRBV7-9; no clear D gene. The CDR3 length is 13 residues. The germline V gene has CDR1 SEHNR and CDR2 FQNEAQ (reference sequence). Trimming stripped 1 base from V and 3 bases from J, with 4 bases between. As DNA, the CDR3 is TGTGCCAGCAGCTTAGACATCAATCAGCCCCAGCATTTT. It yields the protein CASSLDINQPQHF.

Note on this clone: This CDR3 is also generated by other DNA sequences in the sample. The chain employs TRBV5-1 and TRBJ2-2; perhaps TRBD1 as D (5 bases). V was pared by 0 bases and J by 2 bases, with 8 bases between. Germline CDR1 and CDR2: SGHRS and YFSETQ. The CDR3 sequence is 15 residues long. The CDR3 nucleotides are TGCGCCAGCAGCTTGGGGGGCACCAACACCGGGGAGCTGTTTTTT. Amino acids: CASSLGGTNTGELFF. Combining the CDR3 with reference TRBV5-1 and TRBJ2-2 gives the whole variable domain KAGVTQTPRYLIKTRGQQVTLSCSPISGHRSVSWYQQTPGQGLQFLFEYFSETQRNKGNFPGRFSGRQFSNSRSEMNVSTLELGDSALYLCASSLGGTNTGELFFGEGSRLTVL.

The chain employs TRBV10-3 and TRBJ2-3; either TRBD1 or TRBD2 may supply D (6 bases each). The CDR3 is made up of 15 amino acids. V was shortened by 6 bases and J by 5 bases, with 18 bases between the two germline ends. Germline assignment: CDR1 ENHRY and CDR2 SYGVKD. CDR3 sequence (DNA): TGTGCCATCAGGGGGGGACAATCCTCCGAAGATACGCAGTATTTT. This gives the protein CAIRGGQSSEDTQYF.

The CDR3 protein is CASSGGGNTEAFF. CDR3 DNA sequence: TGTGCCAGCAGCGGGGGAGGGAACACTGAAGCTTTCTTT. The J gene is TRBJ1-1, the V gene TRBV5-4; a weak D match, TRBD1 (5 bases). Trimming cost V 4 bases and J 1 base, with 8 bases left between them. CDR1 is SGHNT, CDR2 YYREEE, per germline (reference sequence). This CDR3 comprises 13 residues.

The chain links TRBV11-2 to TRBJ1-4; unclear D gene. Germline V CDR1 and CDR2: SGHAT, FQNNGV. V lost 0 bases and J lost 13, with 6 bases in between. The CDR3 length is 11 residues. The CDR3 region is CASSLEGLLFF. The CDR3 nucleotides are TGTGCCAGCAGCTTAGAAGGGTTACTGTTTTTT.

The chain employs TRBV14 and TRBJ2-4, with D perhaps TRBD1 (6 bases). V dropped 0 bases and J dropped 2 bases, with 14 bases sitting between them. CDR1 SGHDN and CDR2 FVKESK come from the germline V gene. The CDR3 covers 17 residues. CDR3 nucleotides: TGTGCCAGCAGCCAAGATCCCACCGGGACAACCAAAAACATTCAGTACTTC. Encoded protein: CASSQDPTGTTKNIQYF.

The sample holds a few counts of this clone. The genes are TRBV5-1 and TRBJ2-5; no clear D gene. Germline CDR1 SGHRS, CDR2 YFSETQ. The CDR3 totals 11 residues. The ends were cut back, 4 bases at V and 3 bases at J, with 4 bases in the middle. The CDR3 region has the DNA TGCGCCAGCAGCCATAAAGAGACCCAGTACTTC. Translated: CASSHKETQYF.

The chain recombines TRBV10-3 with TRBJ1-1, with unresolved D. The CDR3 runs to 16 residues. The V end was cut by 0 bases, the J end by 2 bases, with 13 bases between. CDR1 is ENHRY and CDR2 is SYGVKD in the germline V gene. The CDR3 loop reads CAISESLETYNTEAFF. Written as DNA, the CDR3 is TGTGCCATCAGTGAGTCGTTAGAAACATACAACACTGAAGCTTTCTTT.

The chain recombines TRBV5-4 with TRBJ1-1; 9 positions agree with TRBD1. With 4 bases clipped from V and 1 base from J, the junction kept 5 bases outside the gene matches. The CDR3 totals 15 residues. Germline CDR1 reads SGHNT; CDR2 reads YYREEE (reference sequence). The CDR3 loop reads CASSPKTGGNTEAFF. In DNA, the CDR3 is TGTGCCAGCAGCCCAAAGACAGGGGGGAACACTGAAGCTTTCTTT.

The CDR3: CASSPEKWGPSSYEQYF. In DNA form, the CDR3 reads TGTGCCAGCAGCCCAGAAAAGTGGGGTCCCAGCTCCTACGAGCAGTACTTC. The chain combines TRBV5-5 with TRBJ2-7; D uncertain. The CDR3 runs to 17 residues. The germline CDR1 and CDR2 sequences are SGHKS and YYEKEE (reference sequence). Trimming cost V 4 bases and J 0 bases, with 20 bases left between them.

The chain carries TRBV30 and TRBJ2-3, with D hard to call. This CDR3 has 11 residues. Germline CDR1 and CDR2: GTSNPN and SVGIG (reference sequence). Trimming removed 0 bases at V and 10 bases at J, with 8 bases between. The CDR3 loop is CAWSVRKSQYF. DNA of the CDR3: TGTGCCTGGAGTGTGAGGAAGTCGCAGTATTTT.

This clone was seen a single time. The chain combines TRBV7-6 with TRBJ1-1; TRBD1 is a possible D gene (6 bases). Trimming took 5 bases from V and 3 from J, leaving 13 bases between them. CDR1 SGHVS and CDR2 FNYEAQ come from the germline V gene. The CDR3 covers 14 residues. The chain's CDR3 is CASSLTGLDTEAFF. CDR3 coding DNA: TGTGCCAGCAGCCTAACAGGGCTCGACACTGAAGCTTTCTTT.

As DNA, the CDR3 is TGCGCCAGCAGCTCACAGGGAGGAAGGGCCAATGAGCAGTTCTTC. Translated, it gives CASSSQGGRANEQFF. The genes are TRBV5-1 and TRBJ2-1; D may correspond to TRBD1 or TRBD2 (6 bases each). This CDR3 contains 15 residues. Germline assignment: CDR1 SGHRS and CDR2 YFSETQ. V was shortened by 3 bases and J by 6 bases, with 16 bases between the two germline ends.

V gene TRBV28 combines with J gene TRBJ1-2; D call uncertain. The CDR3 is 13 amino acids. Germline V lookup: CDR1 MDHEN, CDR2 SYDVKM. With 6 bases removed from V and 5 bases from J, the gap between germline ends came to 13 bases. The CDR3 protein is CASRTERLYGYTF. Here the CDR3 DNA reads TGTGCCAGCAGGACGGAAAGGCTGTATGGCTACACCTTC.

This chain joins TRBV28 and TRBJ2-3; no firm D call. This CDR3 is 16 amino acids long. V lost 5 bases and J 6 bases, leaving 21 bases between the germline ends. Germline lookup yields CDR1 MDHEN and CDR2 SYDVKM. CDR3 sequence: CASSPPRPGLGDTQYF. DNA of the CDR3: TGTGCCAGCAGTCCCCCCAGACCAGGTCTTGGGGATACGCAGTATTTT.

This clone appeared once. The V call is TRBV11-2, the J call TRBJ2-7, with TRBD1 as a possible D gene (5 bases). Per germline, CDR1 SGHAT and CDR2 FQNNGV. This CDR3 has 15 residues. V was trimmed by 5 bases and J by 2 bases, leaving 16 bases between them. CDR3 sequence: CASSRRVQAPYEQYF. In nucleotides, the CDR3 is TGTGCCAGCAGCCGACGGGTACAGGCCCCCTACGAGCAGTACTTC.

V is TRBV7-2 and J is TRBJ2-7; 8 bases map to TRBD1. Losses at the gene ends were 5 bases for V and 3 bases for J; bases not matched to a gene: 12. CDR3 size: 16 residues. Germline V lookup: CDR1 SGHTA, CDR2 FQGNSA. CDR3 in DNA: TGTGCCAGCAGCACCCGCACCCGGGACAGGAACTACGAGCAGTACTTC. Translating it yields CASSTRTRDRNYEQYF.

CDR3 sequence reads: CASSDTSGRYEQYF. In DNA, the CDR3 is TGCGCCAGCAGCGATACTAGCGGGAGATACGAGCAGTACTTC. The chain recombines TRBV5-1 with TRBJ2-7; 11 bases agree with TRBD2. V lost 4 bases and J lost 4; bases outside the gene matches: 4. This CDR3 is 14 amino acids long. CDR1 and CDR2 from the germline V gene are SGHRS and YFSETQ.

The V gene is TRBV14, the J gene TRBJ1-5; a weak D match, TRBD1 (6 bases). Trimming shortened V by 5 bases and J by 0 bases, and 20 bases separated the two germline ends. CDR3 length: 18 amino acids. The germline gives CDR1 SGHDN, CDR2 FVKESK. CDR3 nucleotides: TGTGCCAGCAGCGTGGGTGTGGTAGGACAGCTTAGCAATCAGCCCCAGCATTTT. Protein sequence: CASSVGVVGQLSNQPQHF.

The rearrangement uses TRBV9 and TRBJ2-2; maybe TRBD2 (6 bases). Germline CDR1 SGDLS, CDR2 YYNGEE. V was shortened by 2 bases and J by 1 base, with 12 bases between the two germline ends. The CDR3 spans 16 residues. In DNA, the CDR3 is TGTGCCAGCAGCGTCGCGGGGACGGTGAACACCGGGGAGCTGTTTTTT. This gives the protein CASSVAGTVNTGELFF.

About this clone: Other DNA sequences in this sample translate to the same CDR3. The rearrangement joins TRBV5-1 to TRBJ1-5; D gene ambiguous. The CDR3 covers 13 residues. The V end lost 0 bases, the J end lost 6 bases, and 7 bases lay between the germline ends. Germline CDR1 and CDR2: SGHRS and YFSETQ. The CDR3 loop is CASSLDVGQPQHF. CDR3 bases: TGCGCCAGCAGCTTGGATGTAGGTCAGCCCCAGCATTTT.

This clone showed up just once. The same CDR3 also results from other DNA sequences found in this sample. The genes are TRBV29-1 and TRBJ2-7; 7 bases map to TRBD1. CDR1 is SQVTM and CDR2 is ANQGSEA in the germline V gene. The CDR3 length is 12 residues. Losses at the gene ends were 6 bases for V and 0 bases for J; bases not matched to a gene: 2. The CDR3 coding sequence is TGCAGCGTAGGGACAGACTCCTACGAGCAGTACTTC. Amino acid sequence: CSVGTDSYEQYF.

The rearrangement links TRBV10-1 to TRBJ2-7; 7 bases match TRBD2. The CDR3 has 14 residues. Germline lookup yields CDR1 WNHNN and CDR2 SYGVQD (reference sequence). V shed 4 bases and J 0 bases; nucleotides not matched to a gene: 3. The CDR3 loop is CASSVGRSSYEQYF. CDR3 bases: TGCGCCAGCAGTGTCGGGAGGAGCTCCTACGAGCAGTACTTC.

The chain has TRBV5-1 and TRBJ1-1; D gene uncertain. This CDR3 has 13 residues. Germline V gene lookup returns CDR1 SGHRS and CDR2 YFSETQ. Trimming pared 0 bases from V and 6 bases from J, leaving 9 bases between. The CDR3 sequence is CASSLVGASEAFF. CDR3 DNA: TGCGCCAGCAGCTTGGTGGGTGCATCTGAAGCTTTCTTT.